The source of this T cell receptor (beta chain) is a study of PD-1 blockade in classical Hodgkin lymphoma. All patients experienced relapse after autologous stem cell transplantation, and brentuximab vedotin exposure was variable. Study observations and caveats: CD4+ but not CD8+ TCR diversity rose significantly by C4D1.

Of note for this clone: Its antigen is unidentified.

Libraries were prepared by immunoSEQ multiplex PCR; TCRdb keeps only in-frame clonotypes and omits some of them. The table has about 13,000 clones, 75% to 95% seen once. Germline V gene lookup returns CDR1 SGDLS and CDR2 YYNGEE. V was trimmed by 5 bases and J by 7 bases, leaving 16 bases between them. This CDR3 has 15 amino acids. The sequence derives from a human donor with classical Hodgkin lymphoma. V gene TRBV9 combines with J gene TRBJ1-6, with no clear D. The specimen was peripheral blood mononuclear cells (PBMCs), collected at baseline. The CDR3 loop reads CASRSLPEANSPLHF. The CDR3 region has the DNA TGTGCCAGCAGATCTCTGCCCGAGGCGAATTCACCCCTCCACTTT.